These T cell receptor beta chains were read from a single sample in a study of technical replicates of blood from a handful of donors. Profiling relied on immunoSEQ multiplex PCR, and the TCRdb table lists in-frame clones only, not all of them. The sample holds just over 55,000 clones, around 93% seen once. The sample consisted of PBMCs. The receptors come from a human donor in good health. Some clones in this sample may be carry-over from other donors' samples. Each CDR3 is given with its conserved first and last residue. The D gene is left open where the match is weak. Clone size is shown for a subset of rows, as once, few, many or a class of expanded clone.

V gene: TRBV5-1
clone size: once
J gene: TRBJ2-5
D gene: -
CDR3 DNA: TGCGCCAGCAGCCTGCCGGGGGAGACCCAGTACTTC
CDR3 protein: CASSLPGETQYF

V gene: TRBV9
clone size: -
J gene: TRBJ2-6
D gene: TRBD2
CDR3 DNA: TGTGCCAGCAGCCCAGAGCCCCTAGCGGGGGGCCGGGTAGGTGGGGCCAACGTCCTGACTTTC
CDR3 protein: CASSPEPLAGGRVGGANVLTF

V gene: TRBV20-1
clone size: -
J gene: TRBJ2-7
D gene: -
CDR3 DNA: TGCAGTGCAACTCAGGGTAACGAGCAGTACTTC
CDR3 protein: CSATQGNEQYF

V gene: TRBV18
clone size: -
J gene: TRBJ1-5
D gene: TRBD1
CDR3 DNA: TGTGCCAGCAAAAGGACAGGGGTCGATCAGCCCCAGCATTTT
CDR3 protein: CASKRTGVDQPQHF

V gene: TRBV15
clone size: -
J gene: TRBJ2-5
D gene: -
CDR3 DNA: TGTGCCACCAGCGGACCAGAACGGGGGTTCCAAGAGACCCAGTACTTC
CDR3 protein: CATSGPERGFQETQYF

V gene: TRBV11-2
clone size: -
J gene: TRBJ1-6
D gene: TRBD1
CDR3 DNA: TGTGCCAGCAGCGATCGGGACAGGTCTTTGAGGGGTTCACCCCTCCACTTT
CDR3 protein: CASSDRDRSLRGSPLHF

V gene: TRBV7-2
clone size: -
J gene: TRBJ1-1
D gene: -
CDR3 DNA: TGTGCCAGCAGCTATCGAGAGAACACTGAAGCTTTCTTT
CDR3 protein: CASSYRENTEAFF

V gene: TRBV11-2
clone size: -
J gene: TRBJ2-7
D gene: TRBD1
CDR3 DNA: TGTGCCAGCAGCTTAGGACAGGGTGGATGGTACGAGCAGTACTTC
CDR3 protein: CASSLGQGGWYEQYF

V gene: TRBV14
clone size: once
J gene: TRBJ2-3
D gene: -
CDR3 DNA: TGTGCCAGCAGCAGCTTAGGGGGAGATACGCAGTATTTT
CDR3 protein: CASSSLGGDTQYF

V gene: TRBV7-3
clone size: -
J gene: TRBJ1-1
D gene: -
CDR3 DNA: TGTGCCAGCAGCCTGACACAGGGCACTGAAGCTTTCTTT
CDR3 protein: CASSLTQGTEAFF

V gene: TRBV25-1
clone size: once
J gene: TRBJ1-1
D gene: -
CDR3 DNA: TGTGCCAGCAGAGGAGGAGCCTACACTGAAGCTTTCTTT
CDR3 protein: CASRGGAYTEAFF

V gene: TRBV9
clone size: -
J gene: TRBJ1-2
D gene: -
CDR3 DNA: TGTGCCAGCAGCGTAGCGTCAGGCGGGGGCTACACCTTC
CDR3 protein: CASSVASGGGYTF

V gene: TRBV6-4
clone size: few
J gene: TRBJ2-1
D gene: -
CDR3 DNA: TGTGCCAGCAGTGACTCCAAGCCGGGACACCAAACCAAGCAGTTCTTC
CDR3 protein: CASSDSKPGHQTKQFF

V gene: TRBV28
clone size: -
J gene: TRBJ2-5
D gene: TRBD2
CDR3 DNA: TGTGCCAGCAGTCCGAGCCCGGGACTAGGGACCGGTGGGGAGACCCAGTACTTC
CDR3 protein: CASSPSPGLGTGGETQYF

V gene: TRBV4-3
clone size: -
J gene: TRBJ2-5
D gene: -
CDR3 DNA: TGCGCCAGCAGCCAAGATCGAGGGCAAGCGGGTCTTTCGACCCAGTACTTC
CDR3 protein: CASSQDRGQAGLSTQYF

V gene: TRBV7-9
clone size: -
J gene: TRBJ2-1
D gene: -
CDR3 DNA: TGTGCCAGCAGCTGGGCGCAGGGTAGGAGTCAGTTCTTC
CDR3 protein: CASSWAQGRSQFF

V gene: TRBV7-2
clone size: -
J gene: TRBJ2-1
D gene: -
CDR3 DNA: TGTGCCAGCAGCAAAGACATGCAGAGGGATGAGCAGTTCTTC
CDR3 protein: CASSKDMQRDEQFF

V gene: TRBV6-6
clone size: -
J gene: TRBJ2-5
D gene: TRBD2
CDR3 DNA: TGTGCCAGCAGTTACACAGCGGGGGGGAAAGAGACCCAGTACTTC
CDR3 protein: CASSYTAGGKETQYF

V gene: TRBV25-1
clone size: -
J gene: TRBJ2-1
D gene: TRBD2
CDR3 DNA: TGTGCCAGCAGTACGACCGGGACTAGCGGGGACAATGAGCAGTTCTTC
CDR3 protein: CASSTTGTSGDNEQFF

V gene: TRBV9
clone size: -
J gene: TRBJ1-4
D gene: TRBD1
CDR3 DNA: TGTGCCAGCAGCGGAGGGACAGGGCATGGTGAAAAACTGTTTTTT
CDR3 protein: CASSGGTGHGEKLFF